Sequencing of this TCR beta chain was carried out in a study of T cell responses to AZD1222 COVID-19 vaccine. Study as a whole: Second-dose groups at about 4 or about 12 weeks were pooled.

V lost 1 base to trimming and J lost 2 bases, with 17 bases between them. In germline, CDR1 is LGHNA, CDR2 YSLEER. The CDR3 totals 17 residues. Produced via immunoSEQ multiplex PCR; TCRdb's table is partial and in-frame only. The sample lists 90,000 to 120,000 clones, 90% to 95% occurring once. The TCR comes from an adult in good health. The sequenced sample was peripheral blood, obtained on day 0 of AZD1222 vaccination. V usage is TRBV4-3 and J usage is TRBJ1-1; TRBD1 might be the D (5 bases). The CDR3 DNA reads TGCGCCAGCAGCCAAGCCGAATTCGGGGGGGGAAACACTGAAGCTTTCTTT. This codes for CASSQAEFGGGNTEAFF.